These 9 T cell receptor beta chains originate from one sample sequenced in a study of blood T cell repertoires in COVID-19. Sequenced by immunoSEQ multiplex PCR; TCRdb stores in-frame clones only, minus some. In the table there are some 280,000 clones, 89% of which are singletons. Specimen: peripheral blood. The receptor source for this set is a woman aged 55-69 years with acute or convalescent COVID-19.

Only one count was recorded for this clone. V and J are TRBV5-6 and TRBJ1-1; no firm D call. Trimming cost V 5 bases and J 1 base, with 12 bases left between them. CDR1 SGHDT and CDR2 YYEEEE come from the germline V gene. There are 14 residues in the CDR3. This CDR3 reads CASRPTPPNTEAFF. CDR3 nucleotide sequence: TGTGCCAGCAGGCCGACACCTCCGAACACTGAAGCTTTCTTT.

The chain recombines TRBV19 with TRBJ2-1; a possible D gene is TRBD1 (7 bases). Germline V CDR1 and CDR2: LNHDA, SQIVND (reference sequence). CDR3 length equals 15 residues. Trimming left V 3 bases short and J 2 bases short, with 11 bases between. CDR3 nucleotides: TGTGCCAGTAGTATTGGGGGGACAGCCTACAATGAGCAGTTCTTC. Its translation: CASSIGGTAYNEQFF.

V gene TRBV6-2 or TRBV6-3 combines with J gene TRBJ2-7; 7 bases align to TRBD1. Per the germline V gene, CDR1 is MNHEY and CDR2 is SVGEGT. CDR3 length: 14 residues. The trim removed 4 bases at V and 1 base at J, leaving 4 bases unmatched. The CDR3 sequence is CASSSGQLSYEQYF. In DNA, the CDR3 is TGTGCCAGCAGTTCGGGACAGCTATCCTACGAGCAGTACTTC.

This clone was seen just once. The genes are TRBV20-1 and TRBJ1-1; 7 nucleotides align to TRBD1. J gave up 2 bases and V 3 bases, and 12 bases lay outside the gene matches. The CDR3 runs to 16 residues. Germline V gene sequence: CDR1 DFQATT, CDR2 SNEGSKA (reference sequence). In nucleotides, the CDR3 is TGCAGTGCTAGTAGACAGGGTAGGGGTTTAAACACTGAAGCTTTCTTT. It yields the protein CSASRQGRGLNTEAFF.

The gene calls are TRBV21-1 and TRBJ1-4; the D call in the table, TRBD1, was not verified against the DNA. TRBV21-1 is a pseudogene locus. The CDR3 length is 14 residues. The CDR3 region is CASSPRGRNEKLFF. The CDR3 nucleotides read TGTGCCAGCAGTCCCAGGGGGAGGAATGAAAAACTGTTTTTT.

The CDR3 spells CASSQALQGNTEAFF. The DNA of the CDR3 is TGTGCCAGCAGCCAAGCTCTACAGGGGAACACTGAAGCTTTCTTT. The rearrangement uses TRBV3-1 (or the pseudogene TRBV3-2) and TRBJ1-1; TRBD1 is a possible D gene (6 bases). CDR1 LGHDT and CDR2 YNNKEL come from the germline V gene (reference sequence). V was clipped by 1 base and J by 1 base, with 10 bases between them. The CDR3 covers 15 residues.

The chain is built from TRBV6-5 and TRBJ2-7; perhaps TRBD2 as D (5 bases). V dropped 7 bases and J dropped 5 bases, with 15 bases sitting between them. The CDR3 runs 13 residues. The germline gives CDR1 MNHEY, CDR2 SVGAGI. The CDR3 here is CASKETWGDEQYF. The CDR3 DNA is TGTGCCAGCAAGGAGACATGGGGAGACGAGCAGTACTTC.

The table lists this clone with a few counts. The genes are TRBV6-5 and TRBJ1-5; TRBD1 matches at 7 bases. The trim removed 8 bases at V and 4 bases at J, leaving 8 bases unmatched. Germline V gives CDR1 MNHEY, CDR2 SVGAGI. This CDR3 contains 14 residues. CDR3 sequence: CASGGQRVNQPQHF. The CDR3 DNA reads TGTGCCAGCGGGGGACAGCGAGTGAATCAGCCCCAGCATTTT.

The chain links TRBV5-5 to TRBJ2-7, with TRBD1 as a possible D gene (5 bases). This CDR3 has 15 amino acids. The ends were cut back, 0 bases at V and 0 bases at J, with 10 bases in the middle. Germline CDR1 reads SGHKS; CDR2 reads YYEKEE (reference sequence). CDR3 DNA: TGTGCCAGCAGCTTGGAAACAGGTTACTCCTACGAGCAGTACTTC. It is translated as CASSLETGYSYEQYF.